Each of the 30 T cell receptor beta chains below was sequenced from the same sample in a study of blood T cell repertoires in COVID-19. Libraries were prepared by immunoSEQ multiplex PCR; TCRdb keeps only in-frame clonotypes and omits some of them. The sample lists approximately 170,000 clones; approximately 84% were seen once. What was sequenced was peripheral blood. These receptors originate from an elderly woman with COVID-19, enrolled during active disease.

The sample holds a few counts of this clone. The rearrangement uses TRBV6-6 and TRBJ2-7; possibly TRBD1 for D (6 bases). Trimming left V 6 bases short and J 0 bases short, with 12 bases between. CDR3 size: 14 residues. In germline, CDR1 is MNHNY, CDR2 SVGAGI (reference sequence). CDR3 sequence: CASRARDNSYEQYF. CDR3 coding DNA: TGTGCCAGCAGGGCGAGGGACAACTCCTACGAGCAGTACTTC.

The CDR3 loop is CASSLYGGVDYNEQFF. The CDR3 bases are TGTGCCAGCAGCTTATATGGGGGGGTCGATTACAATGAGCAGTTCTTC. The chain links TRBV7-9 to TRBJ2-1; 7 bases fit TRBD2. Trimming took 2 bases from V and 4 from J; bases not matched to a gene: 8. Germline V gene data show CDR1 as SEHNR and CDR2 as FQNEAQ (reference sequence). The CDR3 runs 16 residues.

The chain has TRBV6-8 and TRBJ1-6, with D maybe TRBD1 (5 bases). CDR1 is MNHGY, CDR2 SAAAGT, per germline. The CDR3 loop spans 14 amino acids. With 4 bases removed from V and 10 bases from J, the gap between germline ends came to 14 bases. CDR3 in amino acids: CASSSAQGVSPLHF. The CDR3 nucleotides read TGTGCCAGCAGTTCGGCGCAGGGCGTATCACCCCTCCACTTT.

The genes are TRBV5-1 and TRBJ2-1; D perhaps matches TRBD2 (6 bases). The CDR3 runs 15 residues. Trimming left V 5 bases short and J 8 bases short, with 20 bases between. Germline V lookup: CDR1 SGHRS, CDR2 YFSETQ. For the CDR3, the DNA is TGCGCCAGCAGTCAGCGGGTTCCCCGAGCGGATGAGCAGTTCTTC. The encoded protein is CASSQRVPRADEQFF.

The rearrangement uses TRBV2 and TRBJ1-5, with D maybe TRBD1 (6 bases). Deletions cut 6 bases from V and 0 bases from J, with 12 bases between. Germline CDR1 reads SNHLY; CDR2 reads FYNNEI. The CDR3 runs to 15 residues. CDR3 coding DNA: TGTGCCAGCAGCGGGGACATATATAGCAATCAGCCCCAGCATTTT. Protein product: CASSGDIYSNQPQHF.

The genes are TRBV2 and TRBJ2-5; 9 bases map to TRBD1. After removal of 6 bases from V and 2 bases from J, the junction contained 4 bases not matched to a gene. Germline assignment: CDR1 SNHLY and CDR2 FYNNEI. This CDR3 has 14 residues. The CDR3 reads CASSSDRGQETQYF. The CDR3 nucleotides read TGTGCCAGCAGCTCCGACAGGGGGCAAGAGACCCAGTACTTC.

The chain couples TRBV6-5 to TRBJ2-3; the D gene is possibly TRBD1 (5 bases). Trimming shortened V by 1 base and J by 0 bases, and 8 bases separated the two germline ends. Germline V gene data show CDR1 as MNHEY and CDR2 as SVGAGI. The CDR3 runs 15 residues. Here the CDR3 DNA reads TGTGCCAGCAGTTACTGGCAGGGCAGCACAGATACGCAGTATTTT. As protein: CASSYWQGSTDTQYF.

This chain joins TRBV5-1 and TRBJ2-3, with D possibly being TRBD2 (5 bases). Trimming pared 4 bases from V and 4 bases from J, leaving 10 bases between. This CDR3 comprises 13 residues. Germline V gene sequence: CDR1 SGHRS, CDR2 YFSETQ. The CDR3 region is CASSHEGSDTQYF. The CDR3 region has the DNA TGCGCCAGCAGCCATGAGGGATCAGATACGCAGTATTTT.

The chain couples TRBV10-3 to TRBJ2-3; 7 bases agree with TRBD2. The ends lost 10 bases at V and 3 bases at J; junction bases unmatched: 7. The CDR3 sequence is 13 residues long. The germline CDR1 and CDR2 sequences are ENHRY and SYGVKD. The DNA for the CDR3 is TGTGCCACCGAGGCTAGCGGAACAGATACGCAGTATTTT. Translated: CATEASGTDTQYF.

The V gene is TRBV7-9, the J gene TRBJ2-2; D is unresolved. V was clipped by 6 bases and J by 1 base, with 6 bases between them. In germline, CDR1 is SEHNR, CDR2 FQNEAQ (reference sequence). The CDR3 runs 13 residues. The CDR3: CASSSRNTGELFF. The CDR3 coding sequence is TGTGCCAGCAGTTCCAGGAACACCGGGGAGCTGTTTTTT.

The chain has TRBV2 and TRBJ1-5; 7 bases match TRBD1. Germline-derived CDR1 and CDR2 are SNHLY and FYNNEI. CDR3 size: 14 residues. V was pared by 8 bases and J by 3 bases, with 7 bases of the junction left unmatched. Written as DNA, the CDR3 is TGTGCCAGCGCCGACAGGGACCTCAATCAGCCCCAGCATTTT. It is translated as CASADRDLNQPQHF.

This rearrangement joins TRBV6-5 to TRBJ2-2, with D maybe TRBD2 (6 bases). Germline-derived CDR1 and CDR2 are MNHEY and SVGAGI. V was shortened by 7 bases and J by 8 bases, with 8 bases between the two germline ends. This CDR3 region has 11 residues. The DNA for the CDR3 is TGTGCCAGCAACCGGGGGGGGGAGCTGTTTTTT. Its translation: CASNRGGELFF.

V gene TRBV19 combines with J gene TRBJ2-2; TRBD1 is a possible D gene (6 bases). The CDR3 loop spans 13 amino acids. Per germline, CDR1 LNHDA and CDR2 SQIVND (reference sequence). The V end lost 2 bases, the J end lost 8 bases, and 9 bases lay between the germline ends. Written as DNA, the CDR3 is TGTGCCAGTAGTATACTAACAGGGGGGGAGCTGTTTTTT. It encodes CASSILTGGELFF.

The chain recombines TRBV27 with TRBJ2-3, with 8 bases fitting TRBD1. Looked up from germline, CDR1 is MNHEY and CDR2 is SMNVEV (reference sequence). Germline trimming cut 2 bases from V and 3 bases from J; bases unmatched to any gene: 7. The CDR3 has 16 residues. In DNA form, the CDR3 reads TGTGCCAGCAGTTTAACGGGACAGGTTGTAACAGATACGCAGTATTTT. It encodes CASSLTGQVVTDTQYF.

V is TRBV30 and J is TRBJ2-3, with a weak D call TRBD2 (5 bases). The CDR3 covers 14 residues. Germline V gene data show CDR1 as GTSNPN and CDR2 as SVGIG (reference sequence). Between the trimmed V and J ends, which lost 2 bases and 6 bases, there was a span of 15 bases. CDR3 loop: CAWSLSSLLDTQYF. Written as DNA, the CDR3 is TGTGCCTGGAGTTTATCTAGCCTCCTGGATACGCAGTATTTT.

This clone was detected only a few times. This chain links TRBV6-2 or TRBV6-3 with TRBJ1-1, with D uncertain. Germline V gives CDR1 MNHEY, CDR2 SVGEGT. This CDR3 has 14 amino acids. V dropped 0 bases and J dropped 3 bases, with 8 bases sitting between them. CDR3 loop: CASSYSLTDTEAFF. The CDR3 coding sequence is TGTGCCAGCAGTTACTCGCTAACAGACACTGAAGCTTTCTTT.

The rearrangement links TRBV18 to TRBJ2-7; 9 bases are shared with TRBD1. Looked up from germline, CDR1 is KGHSH and CDR2 is LQKENI. Germline trimming cut 4 bases from V and 3 bases from J; bases unmatched to any gene: 19. The CDR3 runs 19 residues. CDR3 residues: CASSQMKTPGQGVNYEQYF. The CDR3 bases are TGTGCCAGCTCACAAATGAAGACTCCGGGACAGGGAGTGAACTACGAGCAGTACTTC. Filled out from reference TRBV18 and TRBJ2-7, the complete variable domain reads NAGVMQNPRHLVRRRGQEARLRCSPMKGHSHVYWYRQLPEEGLKFMVYLQKENIIDESGMPKERFSAEFPKEGPSILRIQQVVRGDSAAYFCASSQMKTPGQGVNYEQYFGPGTRLTVT.

This chain joins TRBV6-2 or TRBV6-3 and TRBJ2-5; 10 bases match TRBD2. The V gene end was trimmed by 5 bases and the J gene end by 5 bases; junction bases not matched to a gene: 20. The V gene's germline CDR1 is MNHEY and CDR2 SVGEGT. The length of the CDR3 is 19 residues. CDR3 nucleotide sequence: TGTGCCAGCAGTCCCCCCCTGGGGCTAGCGGGAGCCCAGGGGGAGACCCAGTACTTC. This translates into CASSPPLGLAGAQGETQYF.

The V call is TRBV28, the J call TRBJ1-2; TRBD1 aligns across 7 bases. After removal of 7 bases from V and 3 bases from J, the junction contained 5 bases not matched to a gene. Germline CDR1 reads MDHEN; CDR2 reads SYDVKM. CDR3 size: 13 residues. The CDR3 DNA reads as TGTGCCAGCACCTTCGACAGGGACTATGGCTACACCTTC. This codes for CASTFDRDYGYTF.

This chain uses TRBV3-1 (or the pseudogene TRBV3-2) with TRBJ1-2, with 7 bases that match TRBD1. In germline, CDR1 is LGHDT, CDR2 YNNKEL (reference sequence). The length of the CDR3 is 15 residues. Unmatched junction bases numbered 10, after V lost 1 base and J lost 8 bases. The CDR3 is CASSQGGQPSGGYTF. The CDR3 nucleotides read TGTGCCAGCAGCCAAGGGGGACAGCCTTCGGGGGGCTACACCTTC.

The chain is built from TRBV3-1 (or the pseudogene TRBV3-2) and TRBJ2-1; 13 bases fit TRBD2. CDR3 length equals 15 residues. V shed 6 bases, J shed 8 bases, and the junction held 7 bases outside the gene matches. Per the germline V gene, CDR1 is LGHDT and CDR2 is YNNKEL (reference sequence). The CDR3 DNA sequence: TGTGCCAGCAGTTCCGGGACTAGCGGGGACTATGAGCAGTTCTTC. Translation: CASSSGTSGDYEQFF.

The chain uses TRBV28 and TRBJ1-2, with 9 nucleotides matching TRBD1. V dropped 2 bases and J dropped 10; count of bases not matched to a gene: 20. Looked up from germline, CDR1 is MDHEN and CDR2 is SYDVKM. This CDR3 contains 18 residues. CDR3 in amino acids: CASSLGGTGTGRKKAYTF. CDR3 nucleotide sequence: TGTGCCAGCAGTTTAGGGGGTACGGGGACAGGGAGAAAAAAAGCCTACACCTTC.

The rearrangement joins TRBV5-1 to TRBJ2-2; 8 bases map to TRBD2. Germline CDR1 reads SGHRS; CDR2 reads YFSETQ. The CDR3 spans 14 residues. The V gene end was trimmed by 3 bases and the J gene end by 3 bases; junction bases not matched to a gene: 1. The CDR3 spells CASSSGLDTGELFF. For the CDR3, the DNA is TGCGCCAGCAGCTCGGGACTAGACACCGGGGAGCTGTTTTTT.

The chain has TRBV3-1 (or the pseudogene TRBV3-2) and TRBJ2-7; 11 bases map to TRBD2. Germline CDR1 is LGHDT and CDR2 is YNNKEL (reference sequence). J was trimmed by 2 bases and V by 0 bases; bases with no gene match: 9. The CDR3 totals 18 residues. The CDR3 reads CASSQEDRASGGPYEQYF. CDR3 in DNA: TGTGCCAGCAGCCAAGAAGATCGGGCTAGCGGGGGGCCCTACGAGCAGTACTTC.

The chain carries TRBV5-5 and TRBJ2-7, with 9 bases aligning to TRBD1. CDR1 and CDR2 from the germline V gene are SGHKS and YYEKEE (reference sequence). The CDR3 has 15 amino acids. V trimming: 4 bases; J trimming: 5 bases; junction bases outside the gene matches: 10. The CDR3 DNA is TGTGCCAGCAGCAGCAGGGACAGGGCTATCGACGAGCAGTACTTC. Translating it yields CASSSRDRAIDEQYF.

This rearrangement joins TRBV18 to TRBJ2-5, with TRBD2 matching over 7 bases. Germline lookup yields CDR1 KGHSH and CDR2 LQKENI. V lost 1 base, J lost 3 bases, and 5 bases stayed unmatched. CDR3 length: 15 residues. The DNA for the CDR3 is TGTGCCAGCTCACCACTAACTAGCGCTAAAGAGACCCAGTACTTC. It is translated as CASSPLTSAKETQYF. The full variable domain, completed using reference TRBV18 and TRBJ2-5, is NAGVMQNPRHLVRRRGQEARLRCSPMKGHSHVYWYRQLPEEGLKFMVYLQKENIIDESGMPKERFSAEFPKEGPSILRIQQVVRGDSAAYFCASSPLTSAKETQYFGPGTRLLVL.

This chain joins TRBV5-4 and TRBJ2-5, with D perhaps TRBD2 (5 bases). Germline CDR1 and CDR2: SGHNT and YYREEE (reference sequence). V was clipped by 3 bases and J by 0 bases, with 12 bases between them. The CDR3 length is 15 residues. The CDR3 nucleotides are TGTGCCAGCAGCTCCGGACTGGCGTACCAAGAGACCCAGTACTTC. This encodes CASSSGLAYQETQYF.

The chain recombines TRBV7-8 with TRBJ2-3, with TRBD1 as a possible D gene (7 bases). This CDR3 contains 16 residues. V lost 3 bases and J lost 1, with 14 bases in between. Germline V CDR1 and CDR2: SGHVS, FQNEAQ. This CDR3 reads CASSLVVRGGTDTQYF. CDR3 DNA: TGTGCCAGCAGCTTGGTAGTCAGGGGGGGCACAGATACGCAGTATTTT. The complete variable domain, with remaining parts taken from reference TRBV7-8 and TRBJ2-3, reads GAGVSQSPRYKVAKRGQDVALRCDPISGHVSLFWYQQALGQGPEFLTYFQNEAQLDKSGLPSDRFFAERPEGSVSTLKIQRTQQEDSAVYLCASSLVVRGGTDTQYFGPGTRLTVL.

This chain uses TRBV10-3 with TRBJ2-2; 9 bases line up with TRBD2. The germline V gene encodes CDR1 ENHRY and CDR2 SYGVKD. V dropped 4 bases and J dropped 5; count of bases not matched to a gene: 17. CDR3 length: 19 residues. DNA for the CDR3: TGTGCCATCAGTGGGGTGTTGGGCGGGAGGGCCCAGAGGACCGGGGAGCTGTTTTTT. This codes for CAISGVLGGRAQRTGELFF.

The genes are TRBV28 and TRBJ1-4; 12 nucleotides line up with TRBD1. CDR3 size: 18 residues. Germline CDR1 and CDR2: MDHEN and SYDVKM. The J segment lost 6 bases and the V segment lost 4 bases, leaving 12 bases of the junction unmatched. The CDR3 DNA follows: TGTGCCAGCAGTTCGGGACAGGGGGCCCGTGGCGGATATGAAAAACTGTTTTTT. This sequence encodes CASSSGQGARGGYEKLFF.